This is a list of T cell receptor beta chains from one sample in a study of CD8+CD57+ T cells in acquired aplastic anemia. TCRdb reprocessed the reads via MiXCR and lists one record per CDR3 protein. The sample shows roughly 250,000 distinct CDR3 sequences, around half of them seen only once. The sequenced material came from sorted CD4+, CD8+, or CD8+CD57+ T cells (not recorded which) from PBMCs. The source of these receptors is a human donor with aplastic anemia. CDR3s include the opening cysteine and the closing phenylalanine or tryptophan. The D gene is left open where the match is weak. Some rows have no size entry. The others give once, few or many, or a class for an expanded clone.

d_gene: TRBD2; j_gene: TRBJ2-1; abundance: NA; len: 16; v_gene: TRBV4-1; CDR3nt: TGCGCCAGCAGCCAAACTAGCGGGGACCCATACAATGAGCAGTTCTTC; CDR3aa: CASSQTSGDPYNEQFF
d_gene: NA; j_gene: TRBJ2-4; abundance: many; len: 12; v_gene: TRBV20-1; CDR3nt: TGCAGTGCTAGGGGGAGTCGGAACATTCAGTACTTC; CDR3aa: CSARGSRNIQYF
d_gene: NA; j_gene: TRBJ1-6; abundance: once; len: 14; v_gene: TRBV7-9; CDR3nt: TGTGCCAGCAGCTTAGGGGGGCTTAGTACACCCCTCCACTTT; CDR3aa: CASSLGGLSTPLHF
d_gene: NA; j_gene: TRBJ2-2; abundance: NA; len: 13; v_gene: TRBV5-1; CDR3nt: TGCGCCAGCGGGGAGAGGGACACCGGGGAGCTGTTTTTT; CDR3aa: CASGERDTGELFF
d_gene: NA; j_gene: TRBJ2-1; abundance: many; len: 15; v_gene: TRBV7-2; CDR3nt: TGTGCCAGCAGCTTAAACGCCGGGGTTGGAAATGAGCAGTTCTTC; CDR3aa: CASSLNAGVGNEQFF
d_gene: NA; j_gene: TRBJ1-6; abundance: NA; len: 16; v_gene: TRBV9; CDR3nt: TGTGCCAGCAGCGTTGGGGACCCTGGGGATAATTCACCCCTCCACTTT; CDR3aa: CASSVGDPGDNSPLHF
d_gene: NA; j_gene: TRBJ2-2; abundance: few; len: 15; v_gene: TRBV9; CDR3nt: TGTGCCAGCAGTGGTGAAGCGGGGAACACCGGGGAGCTGTTTTTT; CDR3aa: CASSGEAGNTGELFF
d_gene: TRBD1; j_gene: TRBJ1-1; abundance: many; len: 14; v_gene: TRBV7-9; CDR3nt: TGTGCCACGGCAGAAAGGACAGGGAACACTGAAGCTTTCTTT; CDR3aa: CATAERTGNTEAFF
d_gene: TRBD2; j_gene: TRBJ2-1; abundance: NA; len: 15; v_gene: TRBV7-9; CDR3nt: TGTGCCGGCAGCTTAGTCGGGGGGGTGTACAGTGAGCAGTTCTTC; CDR3aa: CAGSLVGGVYSEQFF
d_gene: TRBD2; j_gene: TRBJ2-5; abundance: NA; len: 17; v_gene: TRBV10-3; CDR3nt: TGTGCCATCAGTGGCCCGGGACTAGCGGGAGGGGCGGAGACCCAGTACTTC; CDR3aa: CAISGPGLAGGAETQYF
d_gene: NA; j_gene: TRBJ1-6; abundance: few; len: 14; v_gene: TRBV9; CDR3nt: TGTGCCAGCAGCGTAGACAGGGAGGCTTCACCCCTCCACTTT; CDR3aa: CASSVDREASPLHF
d_gene: NA; j_gene: TRBJ1-6; abundance: once; len: 8; v_gene: TRBV24-1; CDR3nt: TGTGCCACCAGTGATTCGTTTTGG; CDR3aa: CATSDSFW
d_gene: NA; j_gene: TRBJ2-3; abundance: NA; len: 12; v_gene: TRBV12-3/TRBV12-4; CDR3nt: TGTGCCAGCAGACGAGGGGCAGATACGCAGTATTTT; CDR3aa: CASRRGADTQYF
d_gene: NA; j_gene: TRBJ2-2; abundance: NA; len: 14; v_gene: TRBV3-1; CDR3nt: TGTGCCAGCAGCCCAGGCCCGAACACCGGGGAGCTGTTTTTT; CDR3aa: CASSPGPNTGELFF
d_gene: NA; j_gene: TRBJ2-7; abundance: many; len: 14; v_gene: TRBV5-4; CDR3nt: TGTGCCAGCAGCTTTGGGGACACCTTCTACGAGCAGTACTTC; CDR3aa: CASSFGDTFYEQYF
d_gene: NA; j_gene: TRBJ1-2; abundance: NA; len: 12; v_gene: TRBV25-1; CDR3nt: TGTGCCAGCAGTGCCACAAACTATGGCTACACCTTC; CDR3aa: CASSATNYGYTF
d_gene: NA; j_gene: TRBJ1-4; abundance: NA; len: 12; v_gene: TRBV7-6; CDR3nt: TGTGCCAGCAGCTTAGCGGCTGAAAAACTGTTTTTT; CDR3aa: CASSLAAEKLFF
d_gene: NA; j_gene: TRBJ1-1; abundance: many; len: 13; v_gene: TRBV12-3/TRBV12-4; CDR3nt: TGTGCCAGCAGTTTCCGGTGGAGCACTGAAGCTTTCTTT; CDR3aa: CASSFRWSTEAFF
d_gene: NA; j_gene: TRBJ2-3; abundance: NA; len: 15; v_gene: TRBV19; CDR3nt: TGTGCCAGTAGTCTACCGGACGGACGCACAGATACGCAGTATTTT; CDR3aa: CASSLPDGRTDTQYF
d_gene: NA; j_gene: TRBJ1-5; abundance: once; len: 13; v_gene: TRBV19; CDR3nt: TGTGCCAGTAGTATAGGAATAAAGCAGCCCCAGCATTTT; CDR3aa: CASSIGIKQPQHF
d_gene: TRBD1; j_gene: TRBJ1-2; abundance: few; len: 14; v_gene: TRBV27; CDR3nt: TGTGCCAGCAGTTTACTGGGACAGGGAAATGGCTACACCTTC; CDR3aa: CASSLLGQGNGYTF
d_gene: NA; j_gene: TRBJ1-1; abundance: few; len: 13; v_gene: TRBV4-3; CDR3nt: TGCGCCAGCAGCCAAGTACGGGGCACTGAAGCTTTCTTT; CDR3aa: CASSQVRGTEAFF
d_gene: NA; j_gene: TRBJ1-6; abundance: NA; len: 15; v_gene: TRBV7-8; CDR3nt: TGTGCCAGCAGCTATTTGGGCCAGGGGAATTCACCCCTCCACTTT; CDR3aa: CASSYLGQGNSPLHF
d_gene: TRBD2; j_gene: TRBJ2-5; abundance: NA; len: 15; v_gene: TRBV28; CDR3nt: TGTGCCAGCAGTCCAGGACTAGCGGGAGATGAGACCCAGTACTTC; CDR3aa: CASSPGLAGDETQYF
d_gene: NA; j_gene: TRBJ1-2; abundance: NA; len: 15; v_gene: TRBV19; CDR3nt: TGTGCCAGTACCTTAAACAGCGAATTTAACTATGGCTACACCTTC; CDR3aa: CASTLNSEFNYGYTF
d_gene: NA; j_gene: TRBJ1-2; abundance: few; len: 12; v_gene: TRBV29-1; CDR3nt: TGCAGCGTGGGGGGGCGCGGCTATGGCTACACCTTC; CDR3aa: CSVGGRGYGYTF
d_gene: NA; j_gene: TRBJ2-7; abundance: few; len: 13; v_gene: TRBV7-6; CDR3nt: TGTGCCAGCAGCGCGGATTTGGGGTTCGAGCAGTACTTC; CDR3aa: CASSADLGFEQYF
d_gene: NA; j_gene: TRBJ1-2; abundance: NA; len: 16; v_gene: TRBV7-2; CDR3nt: TGTGCCAGCAGCCCACCCGGACTAGCGGGAGAACAAGGCTACACCTTC; CDR3aa: CASSPPGLAGEQGYTF
d_gene: NA; j_gene: TRBJ1-1; abundance: NA; len: 15; v_gene: TRBV10-3; CDR3nt: TGTGCCATCAGTGAGTCGCTGGACGAGAACACTGAAGCTTTCTTT; CDR3aa: CAISESLDENTEAFF
d_gene: TRBD2; j_gene: TRBJ2-7; abundance: NA; len: 15; v_gene: TRBV3-1; CDR3nt: TGTGCCAGCAGCCGATTAGCGGGGGACTTCTACGAGCAGTACTTC; CDR3aa: CASSRLAGDFYEQYF
d_gene: NA; j_gene: TRBJ2-7; abundance: many; len: 15; v_gene: TRBV19; CDR3nt: TGTGCCAGTAGTATAACCTGGGAAAGGACCTACGAGCAGTACTTC; CDR3aa: CASSITWERTYEQYF
d_gene: TRBD1; j_gene: TRBJ1-4; abundance: many; len: 16; v_gene: TRBV28; CDR3nt: TGTGCCAGCAGCCCCCCCGCCGGGACAGCCCAAGAAAAACTGTTTTTT; CDR3aa: CASSPPAGTAQEKLFF
d_gene: NA; j_gene: TRBJ1-6; abundance: NA; len: 17; v_gene: TRBV27; CDR3nt: TGTGCCAGCAGTTTATCGAGGGGGGGCTCCTATAATTCACCCCTCCACTTT; CDR3aa: CASSLSRGGSYNSPLHF
d_gene: NA; j_gene: TRBJ2-7; abundance: many; len: 16; v_gene: TRBV3-1; CDR3nt: TGTGCCAGCAGCCAAGGGACAACGTTGGGGTTAGGCGAGCAGTACTTC; CDR3aa: CASSQGTTLGLGEQYF
d_gene: NA; j_gene: TRBJ1-6; abundance: many; len: 20; v_gene: TRBV7-9; CDR3nt: TGTGCCAGCAGCCATCACTTAGAGACAGTGAGGGACCACTATAATTCACCCCTCCACTTT; CDR3aa: CASSHHLETVRDHYNSPLHF
d_gene: NA; j_gene: TRBJ1-1; abundance: NA; len: 11; v_gene: TRBV5-1; CDR3nt: TGTGCCAGCAGGCAGGACAGTAGTGCTTTCTTT; CDR3aa: CASRQDSSAFF
d_gene: TRBD1; j_gene: TRBJ1-2; abundance: many; len: 15; v_gene: TRBV29-1; CDR3nt: TGCAGCGTTGATGAGGGCAGGGGGCTTGTCTATGGCTACACCTTC; CDR3aa: CSVDEGRGLVYGYTF
d_gene: NA; j_gene: TRBJ2-5; abundance: many; len: 16; v_gene: TRBV20-1; CDR3nt: TGCAGTGCTAGAGATAACCTGGAGAGAGGGCTGGAGACCCAGTACTTC; CDR3aa: CSARDNLERGLETQYF
d_gene: NA; j_gene: TRBJ1-6; abundance: once; len: 13; v_gene: TRBV19; CDR3nt: TGTGCCGGTGGTAATAGAGGGGGTTCACCTCTCCACTTT; CDR3aa: CAGGNRGGSPLHF